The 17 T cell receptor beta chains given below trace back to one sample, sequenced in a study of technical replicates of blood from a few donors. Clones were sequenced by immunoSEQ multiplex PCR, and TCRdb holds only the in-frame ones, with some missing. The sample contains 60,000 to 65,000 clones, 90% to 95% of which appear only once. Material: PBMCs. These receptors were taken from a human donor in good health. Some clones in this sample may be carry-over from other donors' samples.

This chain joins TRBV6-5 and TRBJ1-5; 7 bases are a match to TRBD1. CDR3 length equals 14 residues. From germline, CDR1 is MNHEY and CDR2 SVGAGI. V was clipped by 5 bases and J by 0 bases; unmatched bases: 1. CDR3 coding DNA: TGTGCCAGCAGTCGACAGGGTAGCAATCAGCCCCAGCATTTT. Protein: CASSRQGSNQPQHF.

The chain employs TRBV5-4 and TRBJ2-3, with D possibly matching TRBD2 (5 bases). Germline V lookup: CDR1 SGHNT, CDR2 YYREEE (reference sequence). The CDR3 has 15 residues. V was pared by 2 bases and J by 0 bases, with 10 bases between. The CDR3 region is CASSFRGGSTDTQYF. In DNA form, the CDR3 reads TGTGCCAGCAGCTTCCGCGGAGGAAGCACAGATACGCAGTATTTT.

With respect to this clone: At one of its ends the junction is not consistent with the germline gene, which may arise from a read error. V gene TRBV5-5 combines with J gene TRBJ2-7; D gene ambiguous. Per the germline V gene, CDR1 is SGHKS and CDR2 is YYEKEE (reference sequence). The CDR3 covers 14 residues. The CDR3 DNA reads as TGTGCCAGCAGCTCCTCAGGCAGCAACTCCTTTCTAATCTTC. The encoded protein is CASSSSGSNSFLIF.

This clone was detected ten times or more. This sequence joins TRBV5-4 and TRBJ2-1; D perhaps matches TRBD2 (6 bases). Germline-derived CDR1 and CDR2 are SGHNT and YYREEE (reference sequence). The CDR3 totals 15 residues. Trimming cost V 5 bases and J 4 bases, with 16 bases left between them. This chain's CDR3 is CASSQAAGGYNEQFF. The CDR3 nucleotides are TGTGCCAGCAGTCAGGCCGCTGGGGGGTACAATGAGCAGTTCTTC.

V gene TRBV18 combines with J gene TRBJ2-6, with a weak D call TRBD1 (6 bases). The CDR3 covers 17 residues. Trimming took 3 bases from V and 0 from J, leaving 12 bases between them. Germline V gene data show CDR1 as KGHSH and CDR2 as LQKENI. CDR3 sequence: CASSPGTYRSGANVLTF. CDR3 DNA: TGTGCCAGCTCACCCGGGACATACCGCTCTGGGGCCAACGTCCTGACTTTC. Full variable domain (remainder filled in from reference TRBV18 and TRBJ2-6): NAGVMQNPRHLVRRRGQEARLRCSPMKGHSHVYWYRQLPEEGLKFMVYLQKENIIDESGMPKERFSAEFPKEGPSILRIQQVVRGDSAAYFCASSPGTYRSGANVLTFGAGSRLTVL.

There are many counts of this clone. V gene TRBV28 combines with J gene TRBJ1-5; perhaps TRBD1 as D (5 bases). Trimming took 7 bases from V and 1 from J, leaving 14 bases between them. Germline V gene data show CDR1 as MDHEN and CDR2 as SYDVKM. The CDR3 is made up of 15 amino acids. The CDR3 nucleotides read TGTGCCAGCACCCGGGGGGGTATGAGCAATCAGCCCCAGCATTTT. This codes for CASTRGGMSNQPQHF.

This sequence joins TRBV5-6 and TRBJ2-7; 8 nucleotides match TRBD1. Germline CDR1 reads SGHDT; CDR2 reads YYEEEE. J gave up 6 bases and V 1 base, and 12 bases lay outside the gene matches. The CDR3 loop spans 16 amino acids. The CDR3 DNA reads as TGTGCCAGCAGCTTGATCCACCCAGGACAGGGCTTCGAGCAGTACTTC. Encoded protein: CASSLIHPGQGFEQYF.

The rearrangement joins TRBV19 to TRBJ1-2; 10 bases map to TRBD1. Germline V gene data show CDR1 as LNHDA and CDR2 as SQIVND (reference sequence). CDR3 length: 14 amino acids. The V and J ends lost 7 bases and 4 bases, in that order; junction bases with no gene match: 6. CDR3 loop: CASNGQGVSYGYTF. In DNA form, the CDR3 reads TGTGCCAGTAATGGACAGGGGGTGTCCTATGGCTACACCTTC.

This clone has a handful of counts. The DNA of the CDR3 is TGTGCCAGCAGCGGTGGGGGACAGAATAGCAATCAGCCCCAGCATTTT. Residues: CASSGGGQNSNQPQHF. The chain is built from TRBV7-8 and TRBJ1-5; 7 bases agree with TRBD1. Trimming took 5 bases from V and 0 from J; bases not matched to a gene: 7. In germline, CDR1 is SGHVS, CDR2 FQNEAQ. There are 16 residues in the CDR3.

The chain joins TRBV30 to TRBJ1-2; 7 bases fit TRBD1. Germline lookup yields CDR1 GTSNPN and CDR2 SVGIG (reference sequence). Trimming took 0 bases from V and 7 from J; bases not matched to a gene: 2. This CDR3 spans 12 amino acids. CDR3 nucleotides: TGTGCCTGGAGTGTAACAGGGGCTGGCTACACCTTC. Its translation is CAWSVTGAGYTF.

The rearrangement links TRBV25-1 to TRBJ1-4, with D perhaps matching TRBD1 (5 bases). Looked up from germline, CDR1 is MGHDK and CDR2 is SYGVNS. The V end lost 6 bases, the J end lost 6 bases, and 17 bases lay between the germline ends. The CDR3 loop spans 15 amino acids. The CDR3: CASSLPSTGHEKLFF. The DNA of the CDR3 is TGTGCCAGCAGCTTACCCAGCACAGGTCATGAAAAACTGTTTTTT. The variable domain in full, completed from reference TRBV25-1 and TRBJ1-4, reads EADIYQTPRYLVIGTGKKITLECSQTMGHDKMYWYQQDPGMELHLIHYSYGVNSTEKGDLSSESTVSRIRTEHFPLTLESARPSHTSQYLCASSLPSTGHEKLFFGSGTQLSVL.

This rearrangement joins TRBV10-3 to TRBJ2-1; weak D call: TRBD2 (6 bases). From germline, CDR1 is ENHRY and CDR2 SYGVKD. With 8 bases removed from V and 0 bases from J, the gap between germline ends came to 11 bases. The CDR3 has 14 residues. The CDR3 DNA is TGTGCCATCGGGGGACTGAGCTCCTACAATGAGCAGTTCTTC. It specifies CAIGGLSSYNEQFF.

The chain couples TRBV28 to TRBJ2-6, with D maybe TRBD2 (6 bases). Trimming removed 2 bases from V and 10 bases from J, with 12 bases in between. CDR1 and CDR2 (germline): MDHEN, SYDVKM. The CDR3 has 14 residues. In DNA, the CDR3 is TGTGCCAGCAGTTTAGGAGGGGCGGGGAACGTCCTGACTTTC. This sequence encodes CASSLGGAGNVLTF.

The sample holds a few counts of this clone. Written as DNA, the CDR3 is TGTGCCAGCAGTATAAACACCGGGGAGCTGTTTTTT. As protein: CASSINTGELFF. The chain is built from TRBV11-3 and TRBJ2-2; D gene ambiguous. The germline V and J ends were trimmed by 6 bases and 2 bases, with 4 bases remaining between them. This CDR3 is built from 12 residues. The germline CDR1 and CDR2 sequences are SGHNT and YENEEA.

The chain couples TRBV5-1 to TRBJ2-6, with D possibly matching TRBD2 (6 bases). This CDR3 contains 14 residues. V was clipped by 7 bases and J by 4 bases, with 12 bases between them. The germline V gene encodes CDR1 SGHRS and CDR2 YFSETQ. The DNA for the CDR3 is TGCGCCAGCGCGGGGCAAAGAGGGGCCAACGTCCTGACTTTC. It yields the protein CASAGQRGANVLTF.

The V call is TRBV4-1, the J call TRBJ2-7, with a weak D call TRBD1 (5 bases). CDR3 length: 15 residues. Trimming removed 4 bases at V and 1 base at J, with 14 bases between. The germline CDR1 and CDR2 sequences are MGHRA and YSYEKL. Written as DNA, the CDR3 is TGCGCCAGCAGCCCCGACCGGACAAGTTCCTACGAGCAGTACTTC. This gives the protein CASSPDRTSSYEQYF.

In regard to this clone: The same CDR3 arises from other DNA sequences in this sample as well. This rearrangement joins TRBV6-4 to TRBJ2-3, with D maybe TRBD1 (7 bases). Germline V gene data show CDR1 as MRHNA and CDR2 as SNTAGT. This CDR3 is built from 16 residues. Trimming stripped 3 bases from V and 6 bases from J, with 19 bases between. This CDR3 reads CASSDSRDRGSDTQYF. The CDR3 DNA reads TGTGCCAGCAGTGATTCGCGGGACAGAGGGTCGGATACGCAGTATTTT.